A single sample is the source of the 30 T cell receptor beta chains below, sequenced in a study of blood T cell repertoires in COVID-19. The data were produced by immunoSEQ multiplex PCR, yet TCRdb's version contains in-frame clones alone and is incomplete. The sample lists about 80,000 clones; approximately 78% were seen once. The specimen sequenced was peripheral blood. These receptors all stem from a woman in her seventies with acute or convalescent COVID-19.

This clone appeared once. The chain carries TRBV11-2 and TRBJ1-1; TRBD1 is a possible D gene (5 bases). V was trimmed by 3 bases and J by 0 bases, leaving 17 bases between them. Per germline, CDR1 SGHAT and CDR2 FQNNGV. CDR3 length: 17 residues. DNA for the CDR3: TGTGCCAGCAGCTTTTGGACAAGGGAAATCATGAACACTGAAGCTTTCTTT. Protein sequence: CASSFWTREIMNTEAFF. The full variable domain, in which reference TRBV11-2 and TRBJ1-1 provide the parts outside the CDR3, is EAGVAQSPRYKIIEKRQSVAFWCNPISGHATLYWYQQILGQGPKLLIQFQNNGVVDDSQLPKDRFSAERLKGVDSTLKIQPAKLEDSAVYLCASSFWTREIMNTEAFFGQGTRLTVV.

The DNA of the CDR3 is TGTGCCAGCAGCTTGGTGTCCAAGTGGGGGGATGGCTACACCTTC. Translating gives CASSLVSKWGDGYTF. This chain joins TRBV5-6 and TRBJ1-2; perhaps TRBD1 as D (5 bases). With 0 bases removed from V and 6 bases from J, the gap between germline ends came to 15 bases. Germline values: CDR1 SGHDT, CDR2 YYEEEE. CDR3 length equals 15 residues.

The CDR3 DNA reads TGTGCCAGCAGCTTGGGGGCGTATCAACTAGATACGCAGTATTTT. It codes for CASSLGAYQLDTQYF. V usage is TRBV11-3 and J usage is TRBJ2-3; tentatively, D is TRBD1 (6 bases). Germline CDR1 reads SGHNT; CDR2 reads YENEEA. This CDR3 has 15 residues. V lost 3 bases to trimming and J lost 5 bases, with 15 bases between them.

The chain couples TRBV5-6 to TRBJ2-7; TRBD1 aligns across 7 bases. The CDR3 is made up of 14 amino acids. Trimming removed 4 bases from V and 5 bases from J; junction bases left unmatched: 9. Germline V gene lookup returns CDR1 SGHDT and CDR2 YYEEEE. The CDR3 DNA sequence: TGTGCCAGCAGCGCTCGACAGGGTGTAAACGAGCAGTACTTC. It encodes CASSARQGVNEQYF. Full variable domain (rest looked up from reference TRBV5-6 and TRBJ2-7): DAGVTQSPTHLIKTRGQQVTLRCSPKSGHDTVSWYQQALGQGPQFIFQYYEEEERQRGNFPDRFSGHQFPNYSSELNVNALLLGDSALYLCASSARQGVNEQYFGPGTRLTVT.

The CDR3 DNA follows: TGCAGCGTTGAAGTCTCCGGGACAGGGTACCAAGAGACCCAGTACTTC. It translates to CSVEVSGTGYQETQYF. This chain uses TRBV29-1 with TRBJ2-5; 9 bases match TRBD1. Germline V gene sequence: CDR1 SQVTM, CDR2 ANQGSEA. With V trimmed by 1 base and J by 0 bases, 6 bases remained unmatched. The CDR3 length is 16 residues.

The genes are TRBV27 and TRBJ2-1; 12 positions match TRBD2. The germline V gene encodes CDR1 MNHEY and CDR2 SMNVEV (reference sequence). V was clipped by 1 base and J by 5 bases; unmatched bases: 21. The CDR3 covers 22 residues. CDR3 DNA: TGTGCCAGCAGTTTATTTTCCGTCGTATCCGAGCTAGCGGGAGGGCCCAACAATGAGCAGTTCTTC. Encoded protein: CASSLFSVVSELAGGPNNEQFF.

The chain combines TRBV19 with TRBJ2-3; TRBD2 agrees at 13 bases. Germline trimming cut 1 base from V and 7 bases from J; bases unmatched to any gene: 2. The CDR3 spans 15 residues. Looked up from germline, CDR1 is LNHDA and CDR2 is SQIVND (reference sequence). In DNA, the CDR3 is TGTGCCAGTAGTATAGGAGGGACTAGCGGGAATACGCAGTATTTT. It encodes CASSIGGTSGNTQYF.

J is TRBJ2-1 and V is TRBV12-3 or TRBV12-4, with 8 bases fitting TRBD2. CDR3 length: 13 residues. V lost 8 bases and J lost 0; bases outside the gene matches: 0. For the CDR3, the DNA is TGTGCCAGCGGGACTAGCTCCTACAATGAGCAGTTCTTC. This sequence encodes CASGTSSYNEQFF.

This sequence joins TRBV25-1 and TRBJ2-3; 10 bases are shared with TRBD2. CDR1 MGHDK and CDR2 SYGVNS come from the germline V gene. CDR3 length: 15 amino acids. V shed 2 bases, J shed 2 bases, and the junction held 1 base outside the gene matches. The CDR3 coding sequence is TGTGCCAGCAGTGAACTAGCGGGGGACACAGATACGCAGTATTTT. Translation gives CASSELAGDTDTQYF.

This chain connects TRBV5-1 to TRBJ1-3, with a tentative D call TRBD1 (6 bases). The CDR3 loop spans 15 amino acids. The ends were cut back, 1 base at V and 0 bases at J, with 8 bases in the middle. Germline V gene data show CDR1 as SGHRS and CDR2 as YFSETQ. The DNA for the CDR3 is TGCGCCAGCAGCTTGAGGGGGGGCTCTGGAAACACCATATATTTT. Translating it yields CASSLRGGSGNTIYF.

The gene calls are TRBV5-1 and TRBJ1-5; D gene ambiguous. Germline CDR1 is SGHRS and CDR2 is YFSETQ. V lost 1 base to trimming and J lost 5 bases, with 13 bases between them. The CDR3 loop spans 15 amino acids. CDR3 residues: CASSLNTGSDQPQHF. In DNA form, the CDR3 reads TGCGCCAGCAGCTTGAATACGGGGTCGGATCAGCCCCAGCATTTT.

The chain recombines TRBV28 with TRBJ1-1, with D tentatively TRBD1 (5 bases). CDR3 length equals 12 residues. CDR1 MDHEN and CDR2 SYDVKM come from the germline V gene. V gave up 7 bases and J gave up 4 bases, with 10 bases separating them. The CDR3 region is CASTRGGTEAFF. As DNA, the CDR3 is TGTGCCAGCACAAGGGGTGGCACTGAAGCTTTCTTT.

The chain employs TRBV9 and TRBJ1-2; D uncertain. Trimming removed 0 bases from V and 0 bases from J, with 12 bases in between. The CDR3 sequence is 16 residues long. CDR1 SGDLS and CDR2 YYNGEE come from the germline V gene. The DNA of the CDR3 is TGTGCCAGCAGCGTAGGCGATGGAACTACTAACTATGGCTACACCTTC. Amino acid sequence: CASSVGDGTTNYGYTF.

In its sample, this clone was seen once. The chain joins TRBV19 to TRBJ2-1; D is undetermined. V shed 7 bases and J shed 0 bases, with 10 bases lying between them. This CDR3 region has 14 residues. Germline V gene data show CDR1 as LNHDA and CDR2 as SQIVND (reference sequence). CDR3 bases: TGTGCCAGTAATTCCGCGAGCTCCTACAATGAGCAGTTCTTC. Amino acid sequence: CASNSASSYNEQFF.

The V and J genes are TRBV5-1 and TRBJ2-7, with D possibly TRBD1 on 5 matching bases. The CDR3 runs 14 residues. With 1 base removed from V and 5 bases from J, the gap between germline ends came to 13 bases. From germline, CDR1 is SGHRS and CDR2 YFSETQ. CDR3 sequence: CASSLITRVNEQYF. The CDR3 DNA sequence: TGCGCCAGCAGCTTGATTACCAGGGTCAACGAGCAGTACTTC.

This clone was detected only a few times. J is TRBJ2-7 and V is TRBV10-3; D is possibly TRBD2 (6 bases). V shed 7 bases and J shed 6 bases, with 19 bases lying between them. The CDR3 runs 14 residues. Per germline, CDR1 ENHRY and CDR2 SYGVKD. The CDR3 spells CAITIGGDLAEQYF. CDR3 nucleotide sequence: TGTGCCATCACCATCGGCGGGGATCTAGCCGAGCAGTACTTC.

This clone showed up just a few times. The V call is TRBV6-5, the J call TRBJ2-7; D ambiguous. The CDR3 sequence is 12 residues long. V dropped 7 bases and J dropped 10 bases, with 17 bases sitting between them. Germline CDR1 reads MNHEY; CDR2 reads SVGAGI. The CDR3 DNA is TGTGCCAGCATGGTCGCGTTTAACTTCCAGTACTTC. Residues: CASMVAFNFQYF.

The J gene is TRBJ2-3, the V gene TRBV5-6, with 7 bases that match TRBD1. Unmatched junction bases numbered 4, after V lost 0 bases and J lost 0 bases. The CDR3 consists of 16 residues. Per the germline V gene, CDR1 is SGHDT and CDR2 is YYEEEE. The CDR3 reads CASSLVGDSSTDTQYF. CDR3 nucleotides: TGTGCCAGCAGCTTGGTAGGGGACAGCAGCACAGATACGCAGTATTTT.

Comments on this clone: The junction departs from the called germline gene at one end, perhaps through a read error. The V gene is TRBV18, the J gene TRBJ1-5; D is uncertain. Per the germline V gene, CDR1 is KGHSH and CDR2 is LQKENI. The CDR3 runs 13 residues. The CDR3 sequence is CASSPDSDQPQHF. The DNA for the CDR3 is TGTGCCAGCTCACCTGATAGCGATCAGCCCCAGCATTTT. Looking up the rest from reference TRBV18 and TRBJ1-5 gives the full variable domain: NAGVMQNPRHLVRRRGQEARLRCSPMKGHSHVYWYRQLPEEGLKFMVYLQKENIIDESGMPKERFSAEFPKEGPSILRIQQVVRGDSAAYFCASSPDSDQPQHFGDGTRLSIL.

The chain uses TRBV12-5 and TRBJ1-1; TRBD1 might be the D (5 bases). CDR1 and CDR2 from the germline V gene are LGHNT and FRNRAP. The length of the CDR3 is 15 residues. V lost 0 bases to trimming and J lost 7 bases, with 15 bases between them. The CDR3 spells CASGLVTGGSNEAFF. CDR3 bases: TGTGCTAGTGGTTTGGTTACAGGCGGAAGTAATGAAGCTTTCTTT.

The gene calls are TRBV20-1 and TRBJ1-2, with 7 bases identical to TRBD1. This CDR3 region has 11 residues. The germline V gene has CDR1 DFQATT and CDR2 SNEGSKA (reference sequence). Unmatched junction bases numbered 6, after V lost 6 bases and J lost 8 bases. The CDR3 coding sequence is TGCAGTGCCAGGACAGGCGGGGGCTACACCTTC. Protein sequence: CSARTGGGYTF.

V is TRBV12-5 and J is TRBJ2-5, with TRBD2 as a possible D gene (7 bases). V was cut by 0 bases and J by 4 bases, with 18 bases left in between. Germline CDR1 is LGHNT and CDR2 is FRNRAP. The CDR3 runs 17 residues. Written as DNA, the CDR3 is TGTGCTAGTGGTTTGGTACTAGGGGGAGGGCCTCGAGAGACCCAGTACTTC. This encodes CASGLVLGGGPRETQYF.

V is TRBV5-1 and J is TRBJ1-3, with D unresolved. The ends were cut back, 1 base at V and 0 bases at J, with 11 bases in the middle. In germline, CDR1 is SGHRS, CDR2 YFSETQ. There are 16 residues in the CDR3. CDR3 sequence: CASSLLGSGSGNTIYF. CDR3 bases: TGCGCCAGCAGCTTGCTTGGGTCAGGCTCTGGAAACACCATATATTTT.

V gene TRBV30 combines with J gene TRBJ2-3; TRBD1 matches 7 bases. V was pared by 4 bases and J by 2 bases, with 6 bases of the junction left unmatched. Germline CDR1 reads GTSNPN; CDR2 reads SVGIG (reference sequence). The CDR3 length is 14 residues. CDR3 loop: CAWKRGRLTDTQYF. CDR3 nucleotides: TGTGCCTGGAAAAGGGGGCGACTCACAGATACGCAGTATTTT.

V gene TRBV6-1 combines with J gene TRBJ2-5; 7 positions agree with TRBD1. Losses at the gene ends were 6 bases for V and 5 bases for J; bases not matched to a gene: 18. The CDR3 runs to 17 residues. CDR1 is MNHNS, CDR2 SASEGT, per germline. As DNA, the CDR3 is TGTGCCAGCAGCGAATCCCAGGGGGTGGACTTTTCGGAGACCCAGTACTTC. It specifies CASSESQGVDFSETQYF.

The chain uses TRBV19 and TRBJ1-2; TRBD1 might be the D (6 bases). Germline values: CDR1 LNHDA, CDR2 SQIVND (reference sequence). This CDR3 contains 14 residues. Trimming pared 5 bases from V and 2 bases from J, leaving 12 bases between. The CDR3 protein is CASSSWTVNYGYTF. The CDR3 region has the DNA TGTGCCAGTAGTTCTTGGACAGTAAACTATGGCTACACCTTC.

The chain employs TRBV19 and TRBJ2-5; TRBD2 agrees at 7 bases. The CDR3 has 14 residues. In germline, CDR1 is LNHDA, CDR2 SQIVND (reference sequence). J lost 5 bases, V lost 5 bases, and 8 bases had no gene match. The CDR3 coding sequence is TGTGCCAGTAGTGGACTAGTGGGGCGGGAGACCCAGTACTTC. Its protein is CASSGLVGRETQYF. The entire variable domain, with the rest obtained from reference TRBV19 and TRBJ2-5, is as follows: DGGITQSPKYLFRKEGQNVTLSCEQNLNHDAMYWYRQDPGQGLRLIYYSQIVNDFQKGDIAEGYSVSREKKESFPLTVTSAQKNPTAFYLCASSGLVGRETQYFGPGTRLLVL.

The chain uses TRBV5-4 and TRBJ1-1; D possibly corresponds to TRBD1 (5 bases). CDR1 is SGHNT and CDR2 is YYREEE in the germline V gene (reference sequence). V was cut by 2 bases and J by 1 base, with 12 bases left in between. The CDR3 is 15 amino acids. The DNA for the CDR3 is TGTGCCAGCAGCTTATCAGGGCCGCCGAACACTGAAGCTTTCTTT. Translation gives CASSLSGPPNTEAFF. Full variable domain (missing parts from reference TRBV5-4 and TRBJ1-1): ETGVTQSPTHLIKTRGQQVTLRCSSQSGHNTVSWYQQALGQGPQFIFQYYREEENGRGNFPPRFSGLQFPNYSSELNVNALELDDSALYLCASSLSGPPNTEAFFGQGTRLTVV.

The chain links TRBV19 to TRBJ1-2; a possible D gene is TRBD1 (6 bases). The V end was cut by 6 bases, the J end by 8 bases, with 19 bases between. The CDR3 covers 14 residues. Looked up from germline, CDR1 is LNHDA and CDR2 is SQIVND (reference sequence). The CDR3 loop is CASSNWDNAIGYTF. DNA of the CDR3: TGTGCCAGTAGCAATTGGGACAACGCAATAGGCTACACCTTC. Looking up the rest from reference TRBV19 and TRBJ1-2 gives the full variable domain: DGGITQSPKYLFRKEGQNVTLSCEQNLNHDAMYWYRQDPGQGLRLIYYSQIVNDFQKGDIAEGYSVSREKKESFPLTVTSAQKNPTAFYLCASSNWDNAIGYTFGSGTRLTVV.

The chain links TRBV24-1 to TRBJ2-5; a weak D match, TRBD2 (5 bases). The ends were cut back, 4 bases at V and 0 bases at J, with 5 bases in the middle. The CDR3 consists of 13 residues. The germline V gene encodes CDR1 KGHDR and CDR2 SFDVKD. CDR3 sequence reads: CATSERDQETQYF. The DNA of the CDR3 is TGTGCCACCAGTGAGCGGGACCAAGAGACCCAGTACTTC.